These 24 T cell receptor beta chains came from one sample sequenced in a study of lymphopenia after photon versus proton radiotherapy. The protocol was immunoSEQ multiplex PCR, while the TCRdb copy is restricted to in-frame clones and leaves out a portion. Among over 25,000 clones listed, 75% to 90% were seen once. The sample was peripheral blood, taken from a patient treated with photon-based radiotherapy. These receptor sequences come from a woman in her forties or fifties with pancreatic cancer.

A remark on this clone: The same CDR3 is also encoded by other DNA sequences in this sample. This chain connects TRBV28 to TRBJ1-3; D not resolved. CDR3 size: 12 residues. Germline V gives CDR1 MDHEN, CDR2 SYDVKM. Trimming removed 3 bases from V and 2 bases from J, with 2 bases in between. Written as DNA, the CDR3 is TGTGCCAGCAGTTTCCCTGGAAACACCATATATTTT. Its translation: CASSFPGNTIYF.

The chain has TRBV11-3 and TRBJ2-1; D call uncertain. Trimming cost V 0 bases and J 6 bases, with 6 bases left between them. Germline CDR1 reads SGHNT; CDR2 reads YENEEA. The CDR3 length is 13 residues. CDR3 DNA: TGTGCCAGCAGCTTAGATAGTGGCAATGAGCAGTTCTTC. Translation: CASSLDSGNEQFF. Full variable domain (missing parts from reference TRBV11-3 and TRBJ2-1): EAGVVQSPRYKIIEKKQPVAFWCNPISGHNTLYWYLQNLGQGPELLIRYENEEAVDDSQLPKDRFSAERLKGVDSTLKIQPAELGDSAVYLCASSLDSGNEQFFGPGTRLTVL.

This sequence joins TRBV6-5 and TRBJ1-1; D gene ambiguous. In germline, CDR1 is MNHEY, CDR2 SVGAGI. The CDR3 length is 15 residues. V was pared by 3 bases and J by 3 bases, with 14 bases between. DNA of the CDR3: TGTGCCAGCAGTTATAAAGGCGACTGGGACACTGAAGCTTTCTTT. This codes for CASSYKGDWDTEAFF.

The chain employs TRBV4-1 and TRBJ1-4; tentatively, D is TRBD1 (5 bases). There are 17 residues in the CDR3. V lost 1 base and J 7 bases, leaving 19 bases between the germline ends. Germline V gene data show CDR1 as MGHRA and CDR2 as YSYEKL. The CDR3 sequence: CASSQAGPTDVLEKLFF. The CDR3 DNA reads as TGCGCCAGCAGCCAAGCAGGACCGACAGACGTTCTTGAAAAACTGTTTTTT.

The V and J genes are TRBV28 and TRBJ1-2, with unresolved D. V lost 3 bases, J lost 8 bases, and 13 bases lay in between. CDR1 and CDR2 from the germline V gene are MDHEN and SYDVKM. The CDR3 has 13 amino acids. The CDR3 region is CASSFGYPAGYTF. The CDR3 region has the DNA TGTGCCAGCAGTTTTGGCTATCCTGCGGGCTACACCTTC.

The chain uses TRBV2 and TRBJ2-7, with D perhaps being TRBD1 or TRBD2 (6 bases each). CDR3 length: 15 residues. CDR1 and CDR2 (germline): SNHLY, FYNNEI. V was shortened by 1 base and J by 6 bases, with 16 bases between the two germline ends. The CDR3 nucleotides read TGTGCCAGCAGTGAAGGTCGGGGGCCGCGACGCGAGCAGTACTTC. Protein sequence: CASSEGRGPRREQYF. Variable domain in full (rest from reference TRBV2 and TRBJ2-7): EPEVTQTPSHQVTQMGQEVILRCVPISNHLYFYWYRQILGQKVEFLVSFYNNEISEKSEIFDDQFSVERPDGSNFTLKIRSTKLEDSAMYFCASSEGRGPRREQYFGPGTRLTVT.

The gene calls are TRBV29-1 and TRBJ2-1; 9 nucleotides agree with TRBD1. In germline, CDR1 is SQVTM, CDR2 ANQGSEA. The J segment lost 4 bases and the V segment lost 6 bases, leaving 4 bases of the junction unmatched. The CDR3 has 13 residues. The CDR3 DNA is TGCAGCGTCTGGACAGGGGATTACAATGAGCAGTTCTTC. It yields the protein CSVWTGDYNEQFF.

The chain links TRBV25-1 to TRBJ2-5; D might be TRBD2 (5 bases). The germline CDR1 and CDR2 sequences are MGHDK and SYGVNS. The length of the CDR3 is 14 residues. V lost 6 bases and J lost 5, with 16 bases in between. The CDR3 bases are TGTGCCAGCAGCACCATTTCGGGGTGGGAGACCCAGTACTTC. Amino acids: CASSTISGWETQYF.

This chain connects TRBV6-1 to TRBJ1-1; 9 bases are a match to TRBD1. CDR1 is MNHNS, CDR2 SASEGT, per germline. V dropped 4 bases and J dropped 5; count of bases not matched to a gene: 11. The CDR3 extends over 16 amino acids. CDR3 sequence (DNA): TGTGCCAGCAGTGGATACATGGGACAGGGCGGGACTGAAGCTTTCTTT. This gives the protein CASSGYMGQGGTEAFF.

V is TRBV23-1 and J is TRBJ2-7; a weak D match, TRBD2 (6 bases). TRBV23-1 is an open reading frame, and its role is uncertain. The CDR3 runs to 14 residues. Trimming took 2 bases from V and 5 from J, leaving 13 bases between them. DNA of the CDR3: TGCGCCAGCAGTCAACTAGCGAGGCATAACGAGCAGTACTTC. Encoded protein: CASSQLARHNEQYF.

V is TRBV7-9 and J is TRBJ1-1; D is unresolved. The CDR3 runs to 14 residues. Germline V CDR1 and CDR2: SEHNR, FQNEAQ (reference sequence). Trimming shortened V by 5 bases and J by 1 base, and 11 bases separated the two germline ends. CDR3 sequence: CASSTEGRNTEAFF. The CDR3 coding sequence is TGTGCCAGCAGCACCGAAGGTCGGAACACTGAAGCTTTCTTT.

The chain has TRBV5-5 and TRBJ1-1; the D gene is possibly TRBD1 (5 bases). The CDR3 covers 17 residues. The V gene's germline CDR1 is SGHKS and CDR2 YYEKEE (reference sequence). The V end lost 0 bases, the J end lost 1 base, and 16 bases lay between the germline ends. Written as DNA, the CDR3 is TGTGCCAGCAGCTTGGGGTCGTCGGGACTTAGGAACACTGAAGCTTTCTTT. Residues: CASSLGSSGLRNTEAFF.

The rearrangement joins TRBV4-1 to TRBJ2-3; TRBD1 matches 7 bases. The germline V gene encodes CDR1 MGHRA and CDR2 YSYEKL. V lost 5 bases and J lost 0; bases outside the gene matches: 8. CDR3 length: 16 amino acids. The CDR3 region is CASSASGTASTDTQYF. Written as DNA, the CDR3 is TGCGCCAGCAGCGCCTCCGGGACAGCCAGCACAGATACGCAGTATTTT.

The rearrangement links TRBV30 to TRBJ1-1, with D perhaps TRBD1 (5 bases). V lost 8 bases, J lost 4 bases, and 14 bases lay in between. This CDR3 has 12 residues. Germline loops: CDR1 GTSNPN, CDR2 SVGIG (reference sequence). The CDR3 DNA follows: TGTGCCGTCCCGGGGGTGGGCACTGAAGCTTTCTTT. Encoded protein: CAVPGVGTEAFF.

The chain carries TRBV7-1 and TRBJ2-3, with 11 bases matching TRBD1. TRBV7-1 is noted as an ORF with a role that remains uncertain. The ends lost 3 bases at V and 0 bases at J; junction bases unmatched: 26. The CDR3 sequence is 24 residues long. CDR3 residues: CASSSSGTGGSSREGLRSTDTQYF. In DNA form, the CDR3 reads TGTGCCAGCAGCTCCAGCGGGACAGGGGGTTCCTCGCGGGAGGGATTGAGAAGCACAGATACGCAGTATTTT.

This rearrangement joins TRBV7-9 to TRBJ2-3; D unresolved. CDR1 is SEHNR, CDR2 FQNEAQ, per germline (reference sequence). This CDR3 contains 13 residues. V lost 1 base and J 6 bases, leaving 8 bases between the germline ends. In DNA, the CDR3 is TGTGCCAGCAGCTTAGACCTACCCGATACGCAGTATTTT. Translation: CASSLDLPDTQYF.

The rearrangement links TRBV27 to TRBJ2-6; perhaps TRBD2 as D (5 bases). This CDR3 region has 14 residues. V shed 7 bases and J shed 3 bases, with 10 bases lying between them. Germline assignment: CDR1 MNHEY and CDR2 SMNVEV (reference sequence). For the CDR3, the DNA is TGTGCCAGCAATGCGGACTTTGGGGCCAACGTCCTGACTTTC. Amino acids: CASNADFGANVLTF.

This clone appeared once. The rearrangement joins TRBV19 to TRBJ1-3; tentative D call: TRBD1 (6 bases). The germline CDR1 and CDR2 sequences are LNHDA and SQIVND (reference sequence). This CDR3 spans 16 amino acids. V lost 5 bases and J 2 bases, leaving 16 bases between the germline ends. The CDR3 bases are TGTGCCAGTAGTCTCCTGGGGGCAACCGCTGGAAACACCATATATTTT. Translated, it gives CASSLLGATAGNTIYF.

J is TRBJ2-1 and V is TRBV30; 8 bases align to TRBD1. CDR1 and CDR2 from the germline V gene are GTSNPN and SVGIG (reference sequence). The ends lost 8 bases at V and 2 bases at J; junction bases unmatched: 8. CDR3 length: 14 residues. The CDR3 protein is CAGRGQGAYNEQFF. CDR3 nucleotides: TGTGCCGGCCGAGGACAGGGTGCCTACAATGAGCAGTTCTTC. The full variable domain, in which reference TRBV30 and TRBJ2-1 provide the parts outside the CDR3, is SQTIHQWPATLVQPVGSPLSLECTVEGTSNPNLYWYRQAAGRGLQLLFYSVGIGQISSEVPQNLSASRPQDRQFILSSKKLLLSDSGFYLCAGRGQGAYNEQFFGPGTRLTVL.

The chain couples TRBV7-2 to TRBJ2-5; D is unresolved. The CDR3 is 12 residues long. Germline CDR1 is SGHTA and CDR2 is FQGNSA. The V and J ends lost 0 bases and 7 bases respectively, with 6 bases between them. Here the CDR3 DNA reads TGTGCCAGCAGCTTAGCCCGAGGGACCCAGTACTTC. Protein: CASSLARGTQYF.

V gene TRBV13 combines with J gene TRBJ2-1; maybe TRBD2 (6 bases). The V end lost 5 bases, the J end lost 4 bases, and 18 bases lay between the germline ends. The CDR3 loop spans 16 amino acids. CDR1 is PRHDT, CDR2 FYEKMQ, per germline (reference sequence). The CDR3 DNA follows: TGTGCCAGCAGCCGGAGGGACGGGAGTATTTACAATGAGCAGTTCTTC. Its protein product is CASSRRDGSIYNEQFF.

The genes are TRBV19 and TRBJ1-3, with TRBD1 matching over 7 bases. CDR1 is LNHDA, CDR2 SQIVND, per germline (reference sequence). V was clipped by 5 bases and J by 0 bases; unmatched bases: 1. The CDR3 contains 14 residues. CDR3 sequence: CASSRDSSGNTIYF. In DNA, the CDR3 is TGTGCCAGTAGTCGGGACAGCTCTGGAAACACCATATATTTT. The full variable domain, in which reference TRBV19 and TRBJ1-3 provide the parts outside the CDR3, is DGGITQSPKYLFRKEGQNVTLSCEQNLNHDAMYWYRQDPGQGLRLIYYSQIVNDFQKGDIAEGYSVSREKKESFPLTVTSAQKNPTAFYLCASSRDSSGNTIYFGEGSWLTVV.

CDR3 nucleotides: TGTGCCAGCAACCTACCTCTAACAGGGGGAAACACCGGGGAGCTGTTTTTT. This sequence encodes CASNLPLTGGNTGELFF. This chain joins TRBV7-2 and TRBJ2-2; 8 nucleotides align to TRBD1. Germline V gene data show CDR1 as SGHTA and CDR2 as FQGNSA. V shed 7 bases, J shed 2 bases, and the junction held 12 bases outside the gene matches. The CDR3 runs to 17 residues.

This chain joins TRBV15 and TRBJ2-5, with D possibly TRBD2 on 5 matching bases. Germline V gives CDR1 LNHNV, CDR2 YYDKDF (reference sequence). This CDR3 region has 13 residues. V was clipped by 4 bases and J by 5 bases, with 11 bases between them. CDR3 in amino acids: CATSNEGIETQYF. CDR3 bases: TGTGCCACCAGCAACGAGGGTATTGAGACCCAGTACTTC.